The 24 T cell receptor beta chains below all came from one sample that was sequenced in a study of T cell repertoires in cytomegalovirus infection. TCRdb called the reads again in MiXCR, with one record for every CDR3 protein. The table shows about 830,000 distinct CDR3 sequences, with around a third occurring only once. No cognate antigen is known for these TCRs. The source was cultured CD8+ T cells from PBMCs, collected from culture after CMV antigen stimulation. The receptors come from a human donor in good health (CMV status not recorded). Some clones in this sample may be carry-over from other donors' samples.

In this sample, this clonotype turned up a few times. CDR3 residues: CASSMPGNGNQPQHF. CDR3 nucleotides: TGTGCCAGCAGTATGCCCGGGAATGGCAATCAGCCCCAGCATTTT. This rearrangement joins TRBV12-3 or TRBV12-4 to TRBJ1-5; D unresolved. V dropped 5 bases and J dropped 2 bases, with 13 bases sitting between them. CDR3 length equals 15 residues.

This clonotype has only a few counts. This chain joins TRBV4-1 and TRBJ2-1; 11 positions agree with TRBD2. The CDR3 runs to 14 residues. In germline, CDR1 is MGHRA, CDR2 YSYEKL. V was pared by 4 bases and J by 9 bases, with 5 bases of the junction left unmatched. The CDR3 protein is CASSLSGGVLEQFF. DNA for the CDR3: TGCGCCAGCAGCCTTAGCGGGGGGGTTCTTGAGCAGTTCTTC.

V and J are TRBV7-9 and TRBJ2-7; D is possibly TRBD2 (6 bases). CDR1 SEHNR and CDR2 FQNEAQ come from the germline V gene (reference sequence). The CDR3 runs to 14 residues. V lost 7 bases and J 0 bases, leaving 13 bases between the germline ends. CDR3 in amino acids: CASIDLGGSYEQYF. CDR3 in DNA: TGTGCCAGCATCGATTTGGGAGGCTCCTACGAGCAGTACTTC.

This clonotype was seen a handful of times. V gene TRBV20-1 combines with J gene TRBJ2-1, with 10 bases fitting TRBD2. With V trimmed by 0 bases and J by 4 bases, 3 bases remained unmatched. This CDR3 region has 15 residues. Germline V gene lookup returns CDR1 DFQATT and CDR2 SNEGSKA (reference sequence). CDR3 in amino acids: CSARDPSGGYNEQFF. CDR3 bases: TGCAGTGCTAGAGACCCTAGCGGGGGTTACAATGAGCAGTTCTTC.

The gene calls are TRBV11-2 and TRBJ1-2, with D perhaps TRBD1 (5 bases). CDR1 is SGHAT, CDR2 FQNNGV, per germline. This CDR3 has 14 amino acids. Trimming removed 6 bases from V and 3 bases from J, with 14 bases in between. CDR3 residues: CASRNRRDDYGYTF. DNA for the CDR3: TGTGCCAGCAGGAATCGCAGGGATGACTATGGCTACACCTTC.

This clonotype came up many times. The chain combines TRBV29-1 with TRBJ2-7; D is unclear. The CDR3 extends over 14 amino acids. Germline V gene sequence: CDR1 SQVTM, CDR2 ANQGSEA. V lost 2 bases to trimming and J lost 2 bases, with 13 bases between them. CDR3 in amino acids: CSVESVLTPYEQYF. CDR3 nucleotide sequence: TGCAGCGTTGAATCTGTACTTACCCCCTACGAGCAGTACTTC.

This clonotype turned up a few times. The V and J genes are TRBV24-1 and TRBJ2-6; D is undetermined. Germline V gives CDR1 KGHDR, CDR2 SFDVKD. With 3 bases removed from V and 0 bases from J, the gap between germline ends came to 8 bases. The CDR3 is made up of 16 amino acids. CDR3 coding DNA: TGTGCCACCAGTGATACGGCCTCCTCTGGGGCCAACGTCCTGACTTTC. Its protein product is CATSDTASSGANVLTF.

There are a few counts of this clonotype. The chain uses TRBV29-1 and TRBJ1-3; TRBD1 matches at 7 bases. CDR3 length: 14 amino acids. The V and J ends lost 4 bases and 2 bases, in that order; junction bases with no gene match: 5. Germline V lookup: CDR1 SQVTM, CDR2 ANQGSEA. DNA for the CDR3: TGCAGCGTTGGACGACAGGGCCCTGGAAACACCATATATTTT. It encodes CSVGRQGPGNTIYF. The full variable domain, with the rest looked up from reference TRBV29-1 and TRBJ1-3, is SAVISQKPSRDICQRGTSLTIQCQVDSQVTMMFWYRQQPGQSLTLIATANQGSEATYESGFVIDKFPISRPNLTFSTLTVSNMSPEDSSIYLCSVGRQGPGNTIYFGEGSWLTVV.

This clonotype was seen only a few times. The chain couples TRBV2 to TRBJ2-3; no firm D call. V was trimmed by 2 bases and J by 4 bases, leaving 7 bases between them. CDR3 length equals 13 residues. Germline V CDR1 and CDR2: SNHLY, FYNNEI. CDR3 DNA: TGTGCCAGCAGTGAACGCCAGGCAGATACGCAGTATTTT. Its protein is CASSERQADTQYF.

The chain has TRBV7-9 and TRBJ2-1, with D possibly matching TRBD1 (5 bases). The germline V gene has CDR1 SEHNR and CDR2 FQNEAQ (reference sequence). V lost 1 base and J 0 bases, leaving 10 bases between the germline ends. The CDR3 is made up of 16 amino acids. CDR3 amino acids: CASSLGSGLSYNEQFF. The CDR3 nucleotides read TGTGCCAGCAGCTTAGGGTCAGGGCTCTCCTACAATGAGCAGTTCTTC.

This clonotype was found a few times. The V gene is TRBV7-8, the J gene TRBJ2-3; D not certain. CDR1 SGHVS and CDR2 FQNEAQ come from the germline V gene. Trimming left V 0 bases short and J 5 bases short, with 9 bases between. CDR3 length: 14 residues. CDR3 in amino acids: CASSLAGSGDTQYF. The CDR3 DNA reads as TGTGCCAGCAGCTTAGCGGGGTCGGGAGATACGCAGTATTTT.

This sequence joins TRBV15 and TRBJ1-4; D possibly corresponds to TRBD1 (5 bases). The CDR3 runs 17 residues. V gave up 0 bases and J gave up 8 bases, with 19 bases separating them. Germline-derived CDR1 and CDR2 are LNHNV and YYDKDF (reference sequence). The CDR3 coding sequence is TGTGCCACCAGCAGAGACGGGGGGTACTACCCGGGGGAAAAACTGTTTTTT. This gives the protein CATSRDGGYYPGEKLFF.

The rearrangement links TRBV7-8 to TRBJ2-4, with D perhaps matching TRBD2 (6 bases). Germline lookup yields CDR1 SGHVS and CDR2 FQNEAQ. V lost 5 bases and J lost 0, with 20 bases in between. This CDR3 is built from 18 residues. In DNA, the CDR3 is TGTGCCAGCAGCCCCGCTGGGCGGGGCTTCCTAGCCAAAAACATTCAGTACTTC. Encoded protein: CASSPAGRGFLAKNIQYF.

This clonotype was seen only a few times. This chain links TRBV7-4 with TRBJ1-1, with D maybe TRBD1 (6 bases). Trimming stripped 6 bases from V and 0 bases from J, with 23 bases between. The CDR3 contains 18 residues. The germline gives CDR1 SGHVT, CDR2 SQSDAQ. The CDR3 DNA sequence: TGTGCCAGCAGACCAACCCGCGGGGGGCGGAGTATGAACACTGAAGCTTTCTTT. Translated, it gives CASRPTRGGRSMNTEAFF.

In the case of this clonotype: This may come from a read error, since a much larger clone is one base off. The chain has TRBV6-1 and TRBJ2-1, with 16 positions matching TRBD2. CDR3 length equals 18 residues. V dropped 10 bases and J dropped 1; count of bases not matched to a gene: 10. Germline CDR1 and CDR2: MNHNS and SASEGT. CDR3 region: CANRAGTSGGASYNEQFF. Written as DNA, the CDR3 is TGTGCCAACAGGGCCGGGACTAGCGGGGGGGCTTCCTACAATGAGCAGTTCTTC.

V and J are TRBV12-3 or TRBV12-4 and TRBJ2-1; 13 bases match TRBD2. This CDR3 spans 14 amino acids. The trim removed 1 base at V and 12 bases at J, leaving 3 bases unmatched. CDR3 sequence: CASSLGLAGGLQFF. DNA for the CDR3: TGTGCCAGCAGTTTAGGACTAGCGGGGGGCCTGCAGTTCTTC.

The rearrangement uses TRBV6-1 and TRBJ2-7, with D unresolved. The CDR3 length is 11 residues. Germline CDR1 reads MNHNS; CDR2 reads SASEGT. V lost 2 bases to trimming and J lost 7 bases, with 6 bases between them. The CDR3 sequence is CASSESWEQYF. CDR3 in DNA: TGTGCCAGCAGTGAAAGTTGGGAGCAGTACTTC.

As concerns this clonotype: Because it lacks the conserved phenylalanine or tryptophan at the end, this CDR3 is likely a read error. The DNA is omitted, as the CDR3 cannot be located on it reliably, and the CDR3 follows TCRdb's listing. V gene TRBV7-8 combines with J gene TRBJ2-2; the D call of TRBD1 is as the table states it, not checked on the DNA. Termini included, the CDR3 measures 17 amino acids. Germline V gene lookup returns CDR1 SGHVS and CDR2 FQNEAQ. Here the CDR3 reads CASSLASGTVNTGELFS.

V gene TRBV18 combines with J gene TRBJ2-7; 8 nucleotides match TRBD1. Germline V gene data show CDR1 as KGHSH and CDR2 as LQKENI. The CDR3 extends over 17 amino acids. The V and J ends lost 0 bases and 2 bases, in that order; junction bases with no gene match: 9. The CDR3 region has the DNA TGTGCCAGCTCACCACCTTCTGGACAGGGTAATACCTACGAGCAGTACTTC. Amino acid sequence: CASSPPSGQGNTYEQYF. Full variable domain (missing parts from reference TRBV18 and TRBJ2-7): NAGVMQNPRHLVRRRGQEARLRCSPMKGHSHVYWYRQLPEEGLKFMVYLQKENIIDESGMPKERFSAEFPKEGPSILRIQQVVRGDSAAYFCASSPPSGQGNTYEQYFGPGTRLTVT.

The chain has TRBV4-1 and TRBJ1-1; D perhaps matches TRBD1 (5 bases). Trimming took off 1 base at V and 13 bases at J, with 10 bases between the two ends. The CDR3 covers 11 residues. Germline CDR1 MGHRA, CDR2 YSYEKL. This CDR3 reads CASSQAGRGFF. CDR3 nucleotide sequence: TGCGCCAGCAGCCAAGCAGGGAGAGGTTTCTTT.

This clonotype showed up just a few times. The genes are TRBV9 and TRBJ2-1; 9 bases align to TRBD2. V lost 4 bases, J lost 0 bases, and 5 bases stayed unmatched. Per the germline V gene, CDR1 is SGDLS and CDR2 is YYNGEE. The CDR3 covers 16 residues. CDR3: CASSPRAGGSYNEQFF. The DNA of the CDR3 is TGTGCCAGCAGCCCCCGAGCGGGGGGCTCCTACAATGAGCAGTTCTTC.

The rearrangement joins TRBV2 to TRBJ2-1; 10 bases fit TRBD2. The junction had 3 bases not matched to a gene; V was cut back by 7 bases and J by 3 bases. CDR1 SNHLY and CDR2 FYNNEI come from the germline V gene. The CDR3 contains 14 residues. CDR3 coding DNA: TGTGCCAGCATCCCTAGCGGGGGCTACAATGAGCAGTTCTTC. This sequence encodes CASIPSGGYNEQFF.

In its sample, this clonotype was seen a few times. The chain has TRBV7-8 and TRBJ2-7; TRBD1 matches 8 bases. The CDR3 spans 15 residues. CDR1 and CDR2 (germline): SGHVS, FQNEAQ. Unmatched junction bases numbered 9, after V lost 1 base and J lost 7 bases. The CDR3 nucleotides are TGTGCCAGCAGCTTAGTAGCAGGGGGCTCGCGAGAGCAGTACGTC. It translates to CASSLVAGGSREQYV.

In its sample, this clonotype was seen a few times. The chain carries TRBV7-8 and TRBJ1-5, with no clear D. The germline V and J ends were trimmed by 1 base and 6 bases, with 7 bases remaining between them. From germline, CDR1 is SGHVS and CDR2 FQNEAQ. The CDR3 is 13 residues long. This CDR3 reads CASSLEWGQPQHF. As DNA, the CDR3 is TGTGCCAGCAGCTTAGAATGGGGTCAGCCCCAGCATTTT. The complete variable domain, with remaining parts taken from reference TRBV7-8 and TRBJ1-5, reads GAGVSQSPRYKVAKRGQDVALRCDPISGHVSLFWYQQALGQGPEFLTYFQNEAQLDKSGLPSDRFFAERPEGSVSTLKIQRTQQEDSAVYLCASSLEWGQPQHFGDGTRLSIL.